This T cell receptor (beta chain) was sequenced in a study of OX40 agonist ivuxolimab in advanced cancers. Across the whole study: Patients received the agonistic anti-OX40 (CD134) antibody ivuxolimab.

Autoimmune disease history or systemic immunosuppression was exclusionary. TCRdb's copy holds only in-frame clones and misses some; the assay was immunoSEQ multiplex PCR. This sample has roughly 35,000 clones, with around four fifths found just once. Details on this clone: As yet, its antigen is unknown.

Whole-study findings and limits: Undetermined was the antigen specificity of the expanded peripheral T cells.

The receptor comes from an adult with an advanced solid tumor such as melanoma, head and neck, liver or kidney cancer. Sequenced here: CD4+ or CD8+ T cells sorted from blood, sampled in a trial of the OX40 agonist ivuxolimab.

As DNA, the CDR3 is TGTGCCAGTGGCGGGACAGTTGTACGCAATCAGCCCCAGCATTTT. Translating it yields CASGGTVVRNQPQHF. This chain connects TRBV19 to TRBJ1-5, with 7 positions matching TRBD1. Trimming took 8 bases from V and 2 from J; bases not matched to a gene: 9. The CDR3 consists of 15 residues. Germline loops: CDR1 LNHDA, CDR2 SQIVND (reference sequence).